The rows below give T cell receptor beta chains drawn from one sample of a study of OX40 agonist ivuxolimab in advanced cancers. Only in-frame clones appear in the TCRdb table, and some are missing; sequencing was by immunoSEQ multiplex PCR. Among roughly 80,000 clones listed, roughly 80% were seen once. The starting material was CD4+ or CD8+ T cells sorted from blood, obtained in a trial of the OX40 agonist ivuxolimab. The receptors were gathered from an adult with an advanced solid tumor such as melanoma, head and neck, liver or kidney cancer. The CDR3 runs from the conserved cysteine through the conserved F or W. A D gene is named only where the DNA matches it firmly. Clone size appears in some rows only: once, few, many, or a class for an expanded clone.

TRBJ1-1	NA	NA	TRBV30	CAWSVRGGLEAFF	TGTGCCTGGAGTGTTCGGGGGGGCCTTGAAGCTTTCTTT
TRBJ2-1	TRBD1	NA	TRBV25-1	CASSGTGGGHEQFF	TGTGCCAGCAGTGGGACAGGGGGAGGCCATGAGCAGTTCTTC
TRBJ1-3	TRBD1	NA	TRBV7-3	CASSAGQGFADTIYF	TGTGCCAGCAGCGCCGGACAGGGATTCGCGGACACCATATATTTT
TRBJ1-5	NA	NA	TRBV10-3	CAISEFEGNQPQHF	TGTGCCATCTCGGAGTTTGAAGGCAATCAGCCCCAGCATTTT
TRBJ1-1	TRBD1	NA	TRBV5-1	CASNAGGKGTEAFF	TGCGCCAGCAATGCAGGGGGCAAGGGCACTGAAGCTTTCTTT
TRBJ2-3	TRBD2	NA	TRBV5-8	CASSLDGGGFGGTDTQYF	TGTGCCAGCAGCTTGGATGGCGGGGGGTTCGGCGGCACAGATACGCAGTATTTT
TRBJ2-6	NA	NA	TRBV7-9	CASSLDGAGANVLTF	TGTGCCAGCAGCTTAGACGGGGCTGGGGCCAACGTCCTGACTTTC
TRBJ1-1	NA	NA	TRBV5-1	CASSLGGPNTEAFF	TGCGCCAGCAGCTTGGGAGGTCCGAACACTGAAGCTTTCTTT
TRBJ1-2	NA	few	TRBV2	CASSVGRLNYGYTF	TGTGCCAGCAGTGTGGGACGGCTCAACTATGGCTACACCTTC
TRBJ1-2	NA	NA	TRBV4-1	CASSHTGTPSDGYTF	TGCGCCAGCAGCCACACCGGGACTCCCTCGGATGGCTACACCTTC
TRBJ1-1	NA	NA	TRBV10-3	CAITAGVGAGNTEAFF	TGTGCCATCACCGCGGGGGTGGGGGCCGGGAACACTGAAGCTTTCTTT
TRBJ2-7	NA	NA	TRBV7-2	CASSPVRTYEQYF	TGTGCCAGCAGCCCAGTGAGGACTTACGAGCAGTACTTC
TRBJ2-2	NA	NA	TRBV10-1	CASSPGCTGELFF	TGCGCCAGCTCGCCAGGTTGTACCGGGGAGCTGTTTTTT
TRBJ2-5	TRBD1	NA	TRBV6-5	CASSSRDRGWETQYF	TGTGCCAGCAGTAGTCGGGACAGGGGGTGGGAGACCCAGTACTTC
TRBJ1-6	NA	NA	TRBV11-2	CASVPGDYNSPLHF	TGTGCCAGTGTGCCGGGGGACTATAATTCACCCCTCCACTTT
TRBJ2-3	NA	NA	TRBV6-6	CASRGDLIGDTQYF	TGTGCCAGCAGAGGAGACCTGATTGGTGATACGCAGTATTTT
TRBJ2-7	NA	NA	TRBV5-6	CASSEGVEQYF	TGTGCCAGCAGCGAGGGGGTCGAGCAGTACTTC
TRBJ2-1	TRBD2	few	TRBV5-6	CASSLSGGAYEQFF	TGTGCCAGCAGCCTTAGCGGGGGGGCCTACGAGCAGTTCTTC
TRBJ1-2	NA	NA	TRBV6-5	CASSLTSAVAYGYTF	TGTGCCAGCAGTCTGACGTCCGCGGTCGCTTATGGCTACACCTTC
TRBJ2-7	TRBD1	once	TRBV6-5	CASSYKGALSDEQYF	TGTGCCAGCAGTTACAAGGGGGCTTTAAGCGACGAGCAGTACTTC
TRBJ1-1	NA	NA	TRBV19	CASSMGEREAFF	TGTGCCAGTAGTATGGGCGAGCGGGAAGCTTTCTTT
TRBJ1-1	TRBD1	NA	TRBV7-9	CASNKDRYTEAFF	TGTGCCAGCAACAAGGACAGGTACACTGAAGCTTTCTTT
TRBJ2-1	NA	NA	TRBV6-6	CASSYSGSEQFF	TGTGCCAGCAGTTACAGCGGCTCGGAGCAGTTCTTC
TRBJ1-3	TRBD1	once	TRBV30	CAWSVWGQGSGNTIYF	TGTGCCTGGAGTGTTTGGGGACAGGGGTCTGGAAACACCATATATTTT
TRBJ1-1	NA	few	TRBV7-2	CASSSNQGWTEAFF	TGTGCCAGCAGCTCCAATCAGGGTTGGACTGAAGCTTTCTTT
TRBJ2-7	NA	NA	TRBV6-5	CASSPGIASYEQYF	TGTGCCAGCAGCCCCGGGATAGCCTCCTACGAGCAGTACTTC
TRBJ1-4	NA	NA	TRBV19	CASSIGRTHEKLFF	TGTGCCAGTAGTATCGGGAGGACGCATGAAAAACTGTTTTTT
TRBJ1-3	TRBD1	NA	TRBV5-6	CASTHPRDRGTRSGNTIYF	TGTGCCAGCACCCACCCCAGGGACAGGGGGACTCGCTCTGGAAACACCATATATTTT
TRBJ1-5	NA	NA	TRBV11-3	CASSLALLYSNQPQHF	TGTGCCAGCAGCTTAGCATTGCTTTATAGCAATCAGCCCCAGCATTTT
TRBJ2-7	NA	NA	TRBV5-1	CASSPPSDGEQYF	TGCGCCAGCAGCCCGCCTTCGGACGGAGAGCAGTACTTC
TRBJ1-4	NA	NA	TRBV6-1	CASSEGGVGEKLFF	TGTGCCAGCAGTGAAGGGGGGGTAGGAGAAAAACTGTTTTTT